This T cell receptor beta chain was found in a study of shared T cell receptors in the human thymus (dated by TCRdb to the early 2020s). In terms of the full investigation: The study examined how the human thymus generates shared, self-reactive T-cell receptor alpha chains.

This clone was found once. What this receptor recognizes is not known. No base quality information exists; no much larger clone differs at one position. The germline V gene provides CDR1 MDHEN and CDR2 SYDVKM. The junction carries 19 bases between V and J, which are trimmed by 3 bases and 5 bases respectively. The CDR3 measures 16 amino acids from cysteine to phenylalanine. The DNA shown is the 48-base CDR3, in frame from base 1. Libraries were built with the immunoSEQ multiplex PCR assay. Entries here come from immuneACCESS through TCRdb and include only in-frame sequences with V and J called. Some clones fail to appear in such tables; in the studies checked, an unresolved V gene covers under half of the shortfall, and the cause of the remainder is unknown. The sample has hundreds of thousands of clones on record, approximately 88% of them singletons. The top ten hold around 0.01% of the sample. The same data also went into a second study, on human thymus T cells. The second publication reports: In Finland, the donors were immunologically healthy infants who were having open corrective cardiac surgery for congenital heart defects. The thymus tissue came from surgical resects taken out during corrective cardiac surgery. Biased V and J gene segment usage appeared to be present in both thymic and peripheral blood repertoires. The related research found that thymic TCR repertoires overlapped highly between unrelated individuals. The study characterized TCR alpha and beta repertoires from under ten infant thymus samples and four related peripheral blood samples. The cohort included about 6 male and two female infants, with donor ages spanning 7 to 244 days. Thymocytes were freed from the tissue by mechanical means and kept at -70 degrees C as pellets of roughly 9-33 million cells. A QIAsymphony instrument was used to extract genomic DNA from the frozen cell pellets. The immunoSEQ multiplex PCR assay was used to amplify the TCRB and TCRAD loci from a standardized quantity of quality-controlled genomic DNA. The amplicons spanned the V(D)J region and were long enough to cover the CDR3 and allow V and J genes to be identified. The amplicons were sequenced on an Illumina platform via the commercial immunoSEQ service. Corrections for primer bias and sequencing errors followed previously described methods, while TCRAD and TCRB definitions were based on the IMGT database. The repertoires were analysed using immunoSEQ Analyzer 3.0 and VDJTools for basic statistics, V/J segment usage, diversity estimates, rarefaction and pairwise overlap. Chao1, ChaoE, Efron-Thisted, Shannon and inverse Simpson indices were used to estimate diversity, which was also estimated on datasets down-sampled to the smallest sample. Repertoire overlap was assessed by strict matching of CDR3 nucleotide sequence, V gene and J gene, and clustering was done by Jaccard-based multidimensional scaling. On average, roughly 810,000 unique TCRB clonotypes were obtained from thymus samples, compared with about 84,000 from blood samples.

This chain is built from TRBV28 and TRBJ2-5; the D gene is possibly TRBD2, with 6 bases matching. Sequences were obtained from thymocytes. This TCR derives from a boy under three years old with a congenital heart defect. Donor details come from another sample of the same person, matched by shared clones. This receptor has the CDR3 CASSLQSAGWGETQYF. At the DNA level, the sequence is TGTGCCAGCAGTTTGCAATCGGCGGGGTGGGGGGAGACCCAGTACTTC. Where the CDR3 stops, the reference TRBV28 and TRBJ2-5 genes take over; the full variable domain is DVKVTQSSRYLVKRTGEKVFLECVQDMDHENMFWYRQDPGLGLRLIYFSYDVKMKEKGDIPEGYSVSREKKERFSLILESASTNQTSMYLCASSLQSAGWGETQYFGPGTRLLVL.